This paragraph reports one T cell receptor (beta chain). The antigen is unknown. This sample was included in a study of a mutant IDH1 vaccine in newly diagnosed glioma. At the level of the study: Radiotherapy, temozolomide, or both had been given previously, and both were given to most.

The time point is: week 11, during vaccination. The vaccine gave 300 ug of a 20-mer mutant IDH1 peptide subcutaneously per dose. Assay: immunoSEQ multiplex PCR; the TCRdb copy retains only in-frame clones and omits some. The table includes under 150,000 clones, 85% to 90% detected once. Whole-study results and caveats: Seemingly, top peripheral T cell clonotype changes bore no relation to pseudoprogression.

The sample here was PBMCs, taken from a glioma patient whose treatment included an IDH1 peptide vaccine. This TCR was sampled from a woman between 45 and 60 years old with glioma.

The CDR3 region has the DNA TGTGCCAGCAGTGAATTGATGGCTGGGAATAATTCACCCCTCCACTTT. This sequence encodes CASSELMAGNNSPLHF. This chain uses TRBV2 with TRBJ1-6; D gene unclear. The germline gives CDR1 SNHLY, CDR2 FYNNEI. This CDR3 has 16 residues. The V end was cut by 2 bases, the J end by 5 bases, with 13 bases between.